This T cell receptor (beta chain) comes out of a study of cytomegalovirus exposure and HLA in healthy donors. The V end was cut by 10 bases, the J end by 5 bases, with 15 bases between. The CDR3 is made up of 12 amino acids. The V gene's germline CDR1 is LNHDA and CDR2 SQIVND (reference sequence). Study outcomes and limitations: A later analysis, which compared TCR beta chains of equal frequency, found the HLA-associated ones more clonally expanded. Roughly even sequencing depth across donors was the assumption behind the presence/absence analyses. In a later analysis, at a false discovery rate of 0.05, roughly 17,000 TCR beta sequences were associated with HLA alleles. According to the study, roughly 160 TCR beta chains were cytomegalovirus-associated.

The PCR ran on 60 Vbeta and 13 Jbeta primers. Only in-frame clones appear in the TCRdb table, and some are missing; sequencing was by immunoSEQ multiplex PCR. The sample shows over 100,000 clones, roughly 69% of them seen only once. This clone was recorded a few times. Antigen: not known. The sequenced material came from PBMCs. The sequence derives from a human donor in good health. V and J are TRBV19 and TRBJ2-7; TRBD2 is a possible D gene (7 bases). Here the CDR3 DNA reads TGTGCCACTCGGGGGGCCAGCAACGAGCAGTACTTC. It specifies CATRGASNEQYF.